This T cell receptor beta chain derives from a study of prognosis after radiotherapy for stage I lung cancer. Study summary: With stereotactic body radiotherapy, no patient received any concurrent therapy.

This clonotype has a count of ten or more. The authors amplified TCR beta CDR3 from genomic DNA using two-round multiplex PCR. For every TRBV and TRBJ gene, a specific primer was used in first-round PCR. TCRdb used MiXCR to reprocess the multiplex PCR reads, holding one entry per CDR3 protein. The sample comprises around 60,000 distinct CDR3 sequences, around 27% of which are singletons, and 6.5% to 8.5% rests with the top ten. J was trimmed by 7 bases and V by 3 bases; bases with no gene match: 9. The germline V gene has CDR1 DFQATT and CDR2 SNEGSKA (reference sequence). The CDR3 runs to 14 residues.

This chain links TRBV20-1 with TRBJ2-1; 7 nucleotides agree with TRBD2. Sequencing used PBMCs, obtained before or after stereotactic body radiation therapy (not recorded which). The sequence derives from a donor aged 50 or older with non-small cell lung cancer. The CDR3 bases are TGCAGTGCTAGTGGATCCGGGGGGTTGAATGAGCAGTTCTTC. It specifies CSASGSGGLNEQFF.